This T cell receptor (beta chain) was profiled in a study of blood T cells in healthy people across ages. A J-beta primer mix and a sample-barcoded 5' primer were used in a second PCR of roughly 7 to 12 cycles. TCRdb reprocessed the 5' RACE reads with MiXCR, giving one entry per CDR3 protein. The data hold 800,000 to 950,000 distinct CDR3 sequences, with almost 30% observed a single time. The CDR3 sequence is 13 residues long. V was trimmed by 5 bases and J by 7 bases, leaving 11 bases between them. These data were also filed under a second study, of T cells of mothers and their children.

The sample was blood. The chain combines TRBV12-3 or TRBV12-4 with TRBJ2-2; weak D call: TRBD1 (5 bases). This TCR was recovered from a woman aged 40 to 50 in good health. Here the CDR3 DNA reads TGTGCCAGCAGTCGACAGAATAACGGGGAGCTGTTTTTT. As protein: CASSRQNNGELFF.